This TCR beta chain originates from a study of T-cell reconstitution after alpha-beta-depleted transplantation in children. Preparation of the TCRbeta library was carried out with unique molecular identifiers. TCRdb re-called the PCR reads with MiXCR, one entry per CDR3 protein. This sample yields a few hundred thousand distinct CDR3 sequences, of which roughly 13% are seen a single time; 2% to 2.5% belongs to the top ten. This clonotype appeared a few times. Its antigen is unidentified. Study findings and constraints: Several hundred graft clones that had expanded were reportedly the source of alpha-beta T cells about two months after transplant.

Germline V CDR1 and CDR2: SEHNR, FQNEAQ (reference sequence). The CDR3 covers 12 residues. Trimming stripped 8 bases from V and 3 bases from J, with 9 bases between. This specimen consisted of PBMCs, mostly from graft donor cells, obtained 360 days after TCRalphabeta/CD19-depleted stem cell transplant. V gene TRBV7-9 combines with J gene TRBJ2-3, with D tentatively TRBD2 (5 bases). This clonotype was obtained from a male patient between 10 and 17 years old who had a stem cell transplant for acute myeloid leukemia, so the T cells may come from the graft donor. The DNA of the CDR3 is TGTGCCAGCCGAGGGCCAACAGATACGCAGTATTTT. It encodes CASRGPTDTQYF.